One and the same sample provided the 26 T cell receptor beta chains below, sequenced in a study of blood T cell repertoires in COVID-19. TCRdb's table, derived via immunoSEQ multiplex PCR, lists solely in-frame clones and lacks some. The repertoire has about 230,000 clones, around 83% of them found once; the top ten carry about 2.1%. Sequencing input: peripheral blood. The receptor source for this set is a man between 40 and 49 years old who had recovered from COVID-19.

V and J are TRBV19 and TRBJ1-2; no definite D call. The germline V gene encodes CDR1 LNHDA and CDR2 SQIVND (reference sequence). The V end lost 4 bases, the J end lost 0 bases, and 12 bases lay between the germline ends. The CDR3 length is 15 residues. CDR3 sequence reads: CASSTTPNTNYGYTF. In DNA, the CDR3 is TGTGCCAGTAGTACGACTCCTAATACTAACTATGGCTACACCTTC.

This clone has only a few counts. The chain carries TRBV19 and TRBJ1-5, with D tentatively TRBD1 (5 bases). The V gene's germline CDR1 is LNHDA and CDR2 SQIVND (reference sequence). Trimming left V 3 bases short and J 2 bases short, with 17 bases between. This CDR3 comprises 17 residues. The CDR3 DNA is TGTGCCAGTAGTATTATCGGGGCTCGGGGGGGCAATCAGCCCCAGCATTTT. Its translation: CASSIIGARGGNQPQHF.

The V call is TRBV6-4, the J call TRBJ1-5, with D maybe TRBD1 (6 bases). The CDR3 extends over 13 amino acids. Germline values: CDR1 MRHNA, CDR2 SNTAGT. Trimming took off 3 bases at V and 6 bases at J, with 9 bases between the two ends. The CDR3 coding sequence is TGTGCCAGCAGTGAGGGGGCGGGTCAGCCCCAGCATTTT. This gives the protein CASSEGAGQPQHF.

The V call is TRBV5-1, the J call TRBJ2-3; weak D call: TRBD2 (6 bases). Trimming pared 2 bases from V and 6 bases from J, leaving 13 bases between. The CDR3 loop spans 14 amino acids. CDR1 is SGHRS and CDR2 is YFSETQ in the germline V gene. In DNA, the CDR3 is TGCGCCAGCAGCTTTGGCGGACGGGGGGATACGCAGTATTTT. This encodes CASSFGGRGDTQYF.

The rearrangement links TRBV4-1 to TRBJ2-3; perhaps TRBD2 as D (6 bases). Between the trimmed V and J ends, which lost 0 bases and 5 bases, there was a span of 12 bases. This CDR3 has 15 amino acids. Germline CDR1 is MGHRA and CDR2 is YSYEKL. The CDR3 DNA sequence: TGCGCCAGCAGCCAAGACCAGGGACTGCGAGATACGCAGTATTTT. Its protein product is CASSQDQGLRDTQYF.

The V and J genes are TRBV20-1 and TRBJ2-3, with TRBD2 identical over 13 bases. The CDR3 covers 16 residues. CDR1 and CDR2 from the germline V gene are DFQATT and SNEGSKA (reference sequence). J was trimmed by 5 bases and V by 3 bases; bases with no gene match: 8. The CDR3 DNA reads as TGCAGTGCTAGTCTCAGACTAGCGGGAGGAGGAGATACGCAGTATTTT. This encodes CSASLRLAGGGDTQYF.

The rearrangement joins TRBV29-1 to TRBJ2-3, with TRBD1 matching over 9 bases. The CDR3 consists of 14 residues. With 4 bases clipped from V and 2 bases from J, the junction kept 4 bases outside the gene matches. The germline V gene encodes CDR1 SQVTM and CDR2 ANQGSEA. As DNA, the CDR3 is TGCAGCGTTGCGACAGGGGGGATCACAGATACGCAGTATTTT. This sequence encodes CSVATGGITDTQYF.

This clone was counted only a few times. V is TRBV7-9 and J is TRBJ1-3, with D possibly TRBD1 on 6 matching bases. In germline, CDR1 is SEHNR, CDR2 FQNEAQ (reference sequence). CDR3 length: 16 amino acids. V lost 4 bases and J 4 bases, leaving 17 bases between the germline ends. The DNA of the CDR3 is TGTGCCAGCAGCTGGCCTACAGGGCAGTACGGAAACACCATATATTTT. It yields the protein CASSWPTGQYGNTIYF. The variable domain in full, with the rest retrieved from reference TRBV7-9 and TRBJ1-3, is DTGVSQNPRHKITKRGQNVTFRCDPISEHNRLYWYRQTLGQGPEFLTYFQNEAQLEKSRLLSDRFSAERPKGSFSTLEIQRTEQGDSAMYLCASSWPTGQYGNTIYFGEGSWLTVV.

The CDR3 sequence: CASSTRQGAAGELFF. The CDR3 DNA is TGTGCCAGCAGCACCCGACAGGGGGCGGCCGGGGAGCTGTTTTTT. The chain combines TRBV11-3 with TRBJ2-2, with 10 bases identical to TRBD1. This CDR3 is 15 amino acids long. Germline CDR1 is SGHNT and CDR2 is YENEEA. V shed 5 bases and J 6 bases; nucleotides not matched to a gene: 6.

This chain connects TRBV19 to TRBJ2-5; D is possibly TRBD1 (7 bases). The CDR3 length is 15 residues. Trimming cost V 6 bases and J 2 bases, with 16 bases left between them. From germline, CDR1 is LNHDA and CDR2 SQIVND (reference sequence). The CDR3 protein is CASREGQWTQETQYF. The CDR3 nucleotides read TGTGCCAGTAGGGAGGGACAGTGGACTCAAGAGACCCAGTACTTC.

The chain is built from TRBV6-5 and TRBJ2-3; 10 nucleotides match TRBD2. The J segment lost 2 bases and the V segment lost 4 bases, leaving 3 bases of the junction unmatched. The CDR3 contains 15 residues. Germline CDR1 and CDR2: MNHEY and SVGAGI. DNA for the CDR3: TGTGCCAGCAGTTTAGGACTAGCGGTCACAGATACGCAGTATTTT. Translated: CASSLGLAVTDTQYF.

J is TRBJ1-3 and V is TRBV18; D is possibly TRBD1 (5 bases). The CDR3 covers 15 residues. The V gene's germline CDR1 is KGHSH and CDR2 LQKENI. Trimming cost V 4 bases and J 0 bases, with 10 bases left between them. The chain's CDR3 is CASSLGQDSGNTIYF. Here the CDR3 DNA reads TGTGCCAGCTCACTAGGACAAGACTCTGGAAACACCATATATTTT.

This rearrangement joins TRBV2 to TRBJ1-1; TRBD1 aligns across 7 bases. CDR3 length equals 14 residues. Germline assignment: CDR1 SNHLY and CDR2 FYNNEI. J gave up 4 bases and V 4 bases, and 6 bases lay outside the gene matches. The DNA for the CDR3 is TGTGCCAGCAGTGGGCAGGGGGAGAGCACTGAAGCTTTCTTT. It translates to CASSGQGESTEAFF. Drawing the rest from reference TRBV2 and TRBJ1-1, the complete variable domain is EPEVTQTPSHQVTQMGQEVILRCVPISNHLYFYWYRQILGQKVEFLVSFYNNEISEKSEIFDDQFSVERPDGSNFTLKIRSTKLEDSAMYFCASSGQGESTEAFFGQGTRLTVV.

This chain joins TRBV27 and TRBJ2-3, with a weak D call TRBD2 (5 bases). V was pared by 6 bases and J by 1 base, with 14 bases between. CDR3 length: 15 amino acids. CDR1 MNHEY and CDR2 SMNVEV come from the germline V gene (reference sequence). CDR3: CASSPEGWGTDTQYF. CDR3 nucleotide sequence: TGTGCCAGCAGCCCCGAGGGCTGGGGCACAGATACGCAGTATTTT.

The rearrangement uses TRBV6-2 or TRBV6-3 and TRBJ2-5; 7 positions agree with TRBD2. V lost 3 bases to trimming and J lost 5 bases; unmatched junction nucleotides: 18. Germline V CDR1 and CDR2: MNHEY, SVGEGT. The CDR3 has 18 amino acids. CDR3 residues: CASSYMSGSGGLQETQYF. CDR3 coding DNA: TGTGCCAGCAGTTATATGTCTGGTTCGGGGGGTCTCCAGGAGACCCAGTACTTC.

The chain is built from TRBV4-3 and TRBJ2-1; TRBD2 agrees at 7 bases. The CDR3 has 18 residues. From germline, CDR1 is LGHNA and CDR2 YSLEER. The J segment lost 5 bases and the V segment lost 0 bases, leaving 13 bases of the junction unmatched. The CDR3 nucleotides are TGCGCCAGCAGCCAAGAATCTTCGGCTAGCGGTCTAAACAATGAGCAGTTCTTC. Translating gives CASSQESSASGLNNEQFF.

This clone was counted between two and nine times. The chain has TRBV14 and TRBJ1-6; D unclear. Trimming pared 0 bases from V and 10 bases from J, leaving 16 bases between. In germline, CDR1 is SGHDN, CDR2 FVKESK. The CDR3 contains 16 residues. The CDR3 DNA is TGTGCCAGCAGCCAAGATCGGTGGGAGAATGGATCACCCCTCCACTTT. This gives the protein CASSQDRWENGSPLHF.

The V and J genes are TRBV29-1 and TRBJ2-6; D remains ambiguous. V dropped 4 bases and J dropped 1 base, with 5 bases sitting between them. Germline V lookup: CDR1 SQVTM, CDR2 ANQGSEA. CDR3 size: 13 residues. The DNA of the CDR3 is TGCAGCGTTGCAGGTTCTGGGGCCAACGTCCTGACTTTC. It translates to CSVAGSGANVLTF.

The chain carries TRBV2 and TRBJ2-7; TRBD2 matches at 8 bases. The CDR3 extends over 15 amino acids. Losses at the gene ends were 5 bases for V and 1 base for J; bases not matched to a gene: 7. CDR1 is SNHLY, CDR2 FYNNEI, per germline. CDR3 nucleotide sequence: TGTGCCAGCAGTCCCCGGGGGGGGAGGTCCTACGAGCAGTACTTC. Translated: CASSPRGGRSYEQYF.

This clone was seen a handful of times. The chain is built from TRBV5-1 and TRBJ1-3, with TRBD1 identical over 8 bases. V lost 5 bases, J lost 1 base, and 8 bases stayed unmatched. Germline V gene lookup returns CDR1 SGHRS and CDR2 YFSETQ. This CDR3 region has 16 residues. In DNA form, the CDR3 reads TGCGCCAGCAGTTATTTGGACAGGGCGTCTGGAAACACCATATATTTT. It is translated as CASSYLDRASGNTIYF.

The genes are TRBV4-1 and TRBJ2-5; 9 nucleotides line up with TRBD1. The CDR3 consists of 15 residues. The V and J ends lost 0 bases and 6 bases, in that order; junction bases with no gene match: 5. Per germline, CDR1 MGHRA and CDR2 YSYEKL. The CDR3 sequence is CASSQEGGTGKTQYF. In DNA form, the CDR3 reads TGCGCCAGCAGCCAAGAAGGGGGGACAGGGAAGACCCAGTACTTC.

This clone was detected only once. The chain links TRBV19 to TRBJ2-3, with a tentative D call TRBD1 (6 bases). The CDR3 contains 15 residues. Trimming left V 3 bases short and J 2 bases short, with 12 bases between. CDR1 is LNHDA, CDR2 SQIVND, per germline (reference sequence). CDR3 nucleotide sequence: TGTGCCAGTAGTATGAGCGGACAGAACACAGATACGCAGTATTTT. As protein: CASSMSGQNTDTQYF.

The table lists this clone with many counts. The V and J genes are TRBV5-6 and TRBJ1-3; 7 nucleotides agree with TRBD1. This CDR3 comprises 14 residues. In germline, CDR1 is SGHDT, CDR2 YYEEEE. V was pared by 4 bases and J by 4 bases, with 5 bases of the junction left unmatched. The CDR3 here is CASSPGQLGNTIYF. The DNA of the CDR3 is TGTGCCAGCAGCCCGGGACAGCTAGGAAACACCATATATTTT.

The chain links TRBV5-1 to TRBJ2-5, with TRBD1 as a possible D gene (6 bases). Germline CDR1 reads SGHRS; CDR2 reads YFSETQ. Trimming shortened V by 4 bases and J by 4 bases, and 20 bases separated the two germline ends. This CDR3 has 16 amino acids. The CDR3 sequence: CASSQGGRARGETQYF. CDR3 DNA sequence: TGCGCCAGCAGCCAAGGGGGTCGGGCTCGAGGAGAGACCCAGTACTTC.

The CDR3 DNA reads as TGCAGCGGTCAGGGGTTGAAGGGTGAAGCTTTCTTT. Its translation is CSGQGLKGEAFF. The chain is built from TRBV29-1 and TRBJ1-1, with D perhaps matching TRBD1 (6 bases). The germline V gene encodes CDR1 SQVTM and CDR2 ANQGSEA. CDR3 length equals 12 residues. With 7 bases removed from V and 7 bases from J, the gap between germline ends came to 16 bases.

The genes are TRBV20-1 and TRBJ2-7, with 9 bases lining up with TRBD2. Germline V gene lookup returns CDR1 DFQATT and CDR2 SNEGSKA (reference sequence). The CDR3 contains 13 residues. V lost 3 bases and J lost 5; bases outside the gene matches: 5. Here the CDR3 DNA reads TGCAGTGCTAGTTTGGGGACTAGCCACGAGCAGTACTTC. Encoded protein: CSASLGTSHEQYF.